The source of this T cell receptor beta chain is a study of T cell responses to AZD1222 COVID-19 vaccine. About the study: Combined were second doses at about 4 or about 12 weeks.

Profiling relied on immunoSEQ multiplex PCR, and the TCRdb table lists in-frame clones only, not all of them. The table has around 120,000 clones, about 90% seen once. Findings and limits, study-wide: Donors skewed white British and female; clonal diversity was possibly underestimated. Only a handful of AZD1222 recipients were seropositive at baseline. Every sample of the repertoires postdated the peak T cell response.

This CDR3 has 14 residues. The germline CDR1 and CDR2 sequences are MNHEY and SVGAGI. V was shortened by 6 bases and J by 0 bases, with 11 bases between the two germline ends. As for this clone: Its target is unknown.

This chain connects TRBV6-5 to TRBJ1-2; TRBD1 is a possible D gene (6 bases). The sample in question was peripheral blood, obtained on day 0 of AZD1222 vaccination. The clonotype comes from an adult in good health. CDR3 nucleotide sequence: TGTGCCAGCAGGGACAGAAGAACTAACTATGGCTACACCTTC. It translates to CASRDRRTNYGYTF.